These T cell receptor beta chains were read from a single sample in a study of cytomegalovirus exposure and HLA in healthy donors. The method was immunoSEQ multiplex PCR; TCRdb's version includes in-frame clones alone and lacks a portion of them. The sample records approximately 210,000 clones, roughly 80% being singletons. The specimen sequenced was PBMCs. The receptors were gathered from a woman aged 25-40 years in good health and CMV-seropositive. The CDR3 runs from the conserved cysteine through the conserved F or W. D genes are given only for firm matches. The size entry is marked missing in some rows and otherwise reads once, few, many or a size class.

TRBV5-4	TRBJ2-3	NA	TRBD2	TGTGCCAGCAGCTTGGGGACTAGCGGGAGTACAGATACGCAGTATTTT	CASSLGTSGSTDTQYF
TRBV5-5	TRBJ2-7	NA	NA	TGTGCCAGCAGCTTCAATGGGGCAGCTAGCTACGAGCAGTACTTC	CASSFNGAASYEQYF
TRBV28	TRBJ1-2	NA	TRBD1	TGTGCCAGCAGTTTACTATTCCAACAGGGGCGAGGGGGCTACACCTTC	CASSLLFQQGRGGYTF
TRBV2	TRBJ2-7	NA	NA	TGTGCCAGCAGTAATGGAGGCAGCGAGCAGTACTTC	CASSNGGSEQYF
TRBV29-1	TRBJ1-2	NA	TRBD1	TGCAGCGTTGGTGGATCGGGAGGACAGGGAGGGACCTTC	CSVGGSGGQGGTF
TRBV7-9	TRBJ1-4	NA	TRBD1	TGTGCCAGCAGCCCGGGACAGGGCTTTGAAAAACTGTTTTTT	CASSPGQGFEKLFF
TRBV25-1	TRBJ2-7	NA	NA	TGTGCCAGCAATCGTGGGGGGAGCTCCTACGAGCAGTACTTC	CASNRGGSSYEQYF
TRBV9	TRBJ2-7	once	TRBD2	TGTGCCAGCAGCGCCGGGACTACATTCCACGAGCAGTACTTC	CASSAGTTFHEQYF
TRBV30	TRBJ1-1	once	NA	TGTGCCTATTTTTCTAGGGGGAACACTGAAGCTTTCTTT	CAYFSRGNTEAFF
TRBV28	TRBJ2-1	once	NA	TGTGCCAGCAGTTTCCCCGGACTAGGGGGAGGGTATGAGCAGTTCTTC	CASSFPGLGGGYEQFF
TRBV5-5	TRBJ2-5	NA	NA	TGTGCCAGCAGCTTGGTTTTGGGACTGGGGGGAGAGACCCAGTACTTC	CASSLVLGLGGETQYF
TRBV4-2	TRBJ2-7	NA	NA	TGTGCCAGCAGCCCCGCCGCGACAGTTATCTCCTACGAGCAGTACTTC	CASSPAATVISYEQYF
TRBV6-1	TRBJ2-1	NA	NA	TGTGCCAGCAGTGGAGGTTCGGGGAGCTCCTACAATGAGCAGTTCTTC	CASSGGSGSSYNEQFF
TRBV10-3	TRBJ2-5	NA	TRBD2	TGTGCCATCAGCCGCGGTGCGGCGGGAGCGGAGACCCAGTACTTC	CAISRGAAGAETQYF
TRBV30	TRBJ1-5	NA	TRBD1	TGTGCCGTGGGACAGGGGTTATGGCAGCCCCAGCATTTT	CAVGQGLWQPQHF
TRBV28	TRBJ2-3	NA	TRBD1	TGTGCCAGCAGTCAGGGACAGACTAGCACAGATACGCAGTATTTT	CASSQGQTSTDTQYF